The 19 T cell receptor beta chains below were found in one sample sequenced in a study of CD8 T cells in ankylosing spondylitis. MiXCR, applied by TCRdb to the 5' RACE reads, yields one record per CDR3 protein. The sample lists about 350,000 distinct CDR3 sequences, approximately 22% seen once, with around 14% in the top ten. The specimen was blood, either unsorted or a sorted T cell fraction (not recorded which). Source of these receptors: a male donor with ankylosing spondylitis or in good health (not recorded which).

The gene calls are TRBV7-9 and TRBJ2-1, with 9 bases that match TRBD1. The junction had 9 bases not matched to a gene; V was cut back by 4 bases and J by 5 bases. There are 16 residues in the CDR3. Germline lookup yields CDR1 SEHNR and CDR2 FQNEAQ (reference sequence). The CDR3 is CASSWPKGQGNNEQFF. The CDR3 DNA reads TGTGCCAGCAGCTGGCCGAAGGGACAGGGAAACAATGAGCAGTTCTTC.

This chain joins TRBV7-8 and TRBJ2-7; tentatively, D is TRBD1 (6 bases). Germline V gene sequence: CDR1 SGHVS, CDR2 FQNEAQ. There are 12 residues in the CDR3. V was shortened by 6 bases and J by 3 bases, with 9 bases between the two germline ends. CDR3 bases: TGTGCCAGCAGGAGGGGGAGCTACGAGCAGTACTTC. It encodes CASRRGSYEQYF.

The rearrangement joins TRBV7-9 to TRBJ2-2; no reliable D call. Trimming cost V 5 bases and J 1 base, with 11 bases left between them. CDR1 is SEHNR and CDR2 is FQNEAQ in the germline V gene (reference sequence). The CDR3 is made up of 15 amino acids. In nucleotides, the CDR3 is TGTGCCAGCAGCGGCCCCGACCTGAACACCGGGGAGCTGTTTTTT. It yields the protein CASSGPDLNTGELFF. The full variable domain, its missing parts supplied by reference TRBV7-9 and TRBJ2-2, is DTGVSQNPRHKITKRGQNVTFRCDPISEHNRLYWYRQTLGQGPEFLTYFQNEAQLEKSRLLSDRFSAERPKGSFSTLEIQRTEQGDSAMYLCASSGPDLNTGELFFGEGSRLTVL.

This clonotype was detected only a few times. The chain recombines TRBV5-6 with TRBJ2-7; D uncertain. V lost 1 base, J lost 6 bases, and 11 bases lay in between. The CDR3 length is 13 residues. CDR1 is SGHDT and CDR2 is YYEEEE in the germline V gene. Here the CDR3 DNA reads TGTGCCAGCAGCTTGATCCAAACCCTCGAGCAGTACTTC. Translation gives CASSLIQTLEQYF.

Here the CDR3 DNA reads TGCGCCAGCAGCTTGCAGCGGGGGGGATCAGATACGCAGTATTTT. Translated: CASSLQRGGSDTQYF. The rearrangement joins TRBV5-1 to TRBJ2-3; 10 positions agree with TRBD2. The CDR3 loop spans 15 amino acids. V trimming: 1 base; J trimming: 4 bases; junction bases outside the gene matches: 3. CDR1 is SGHRS, CDR2 YFSETQ, per germline.

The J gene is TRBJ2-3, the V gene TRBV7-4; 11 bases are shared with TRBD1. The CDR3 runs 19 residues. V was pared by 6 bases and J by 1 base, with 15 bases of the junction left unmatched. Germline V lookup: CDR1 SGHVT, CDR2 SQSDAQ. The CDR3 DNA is TGTGCCAGCAGATTTACCGGGACAGGGGGAGTCATTGGCACAGATACGCAGTATTTT. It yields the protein CASRFTGTGGVIGTDTQYF.

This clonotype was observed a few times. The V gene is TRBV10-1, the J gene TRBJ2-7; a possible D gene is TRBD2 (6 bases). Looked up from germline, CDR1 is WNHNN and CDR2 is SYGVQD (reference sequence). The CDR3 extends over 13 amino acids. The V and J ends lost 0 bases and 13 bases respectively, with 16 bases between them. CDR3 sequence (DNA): TGCGCCAGCAGTGAGTCCCCGGGACTCTCAACTTACTTC. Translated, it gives CASSESPGLSTYF.

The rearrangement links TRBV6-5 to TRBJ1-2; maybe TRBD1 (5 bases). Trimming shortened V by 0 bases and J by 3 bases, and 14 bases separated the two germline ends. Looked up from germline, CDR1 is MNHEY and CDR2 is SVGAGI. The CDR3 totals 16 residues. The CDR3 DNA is TGTGCCAGCAGTTACTCTCTCCAGGGACGGGACTATGGCTACACCTTC. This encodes CASSYSLQGRDYGYTF.

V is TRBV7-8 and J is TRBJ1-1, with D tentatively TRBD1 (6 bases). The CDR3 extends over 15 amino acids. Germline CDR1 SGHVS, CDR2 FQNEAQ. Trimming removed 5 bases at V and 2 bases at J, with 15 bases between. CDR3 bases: TGTGCCAGCAGCCCCACCGGACAGTCAAACACTGAAGCTTTCTTT. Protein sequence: CASSPTGQSNTEAFF.

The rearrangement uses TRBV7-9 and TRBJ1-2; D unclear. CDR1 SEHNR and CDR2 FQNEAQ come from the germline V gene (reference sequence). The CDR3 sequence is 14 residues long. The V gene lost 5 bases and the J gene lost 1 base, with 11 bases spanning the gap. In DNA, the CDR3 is TGTGCCAGCAGCCGGAACATGGATAACTATGGCTACACCTTC. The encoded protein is CASSRNMDNYGYTF.

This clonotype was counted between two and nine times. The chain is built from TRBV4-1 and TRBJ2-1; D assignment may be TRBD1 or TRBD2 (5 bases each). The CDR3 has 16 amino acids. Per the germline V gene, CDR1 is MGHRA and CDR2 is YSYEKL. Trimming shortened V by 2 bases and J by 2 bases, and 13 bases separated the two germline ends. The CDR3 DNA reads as TGCGCCAGCAGCCAACTCTCCCCGGGGCCCTACAATGAGCAGTTCTTC. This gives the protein CASSQLSPGPYNEQFF.

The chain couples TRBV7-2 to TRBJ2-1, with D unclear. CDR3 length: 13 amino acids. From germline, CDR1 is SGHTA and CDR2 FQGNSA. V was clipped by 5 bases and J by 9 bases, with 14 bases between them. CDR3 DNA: TGTGCCAGCAGCCCACCCCTTCCAGGTGAGCAGTTCTTC. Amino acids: CASSPPLPGEQFF.

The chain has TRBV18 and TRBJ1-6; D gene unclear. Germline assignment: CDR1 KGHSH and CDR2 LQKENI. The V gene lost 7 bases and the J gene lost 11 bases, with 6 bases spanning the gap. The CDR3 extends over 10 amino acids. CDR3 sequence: CASFGPPLHF. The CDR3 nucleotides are TGTGCCAGCTTTGGGCCACCCCTCCACTTT.

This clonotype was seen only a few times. CDR3 loop: CASSEAGEYTDTQYF. The CDR3 bases are TGTGCCAGCAGTGAAGCGGGAGAGTACACAGATACGCAGTATTTT. V is TRBV2 and J is TRBJ2-3; possibly TRBD2 for D (5 bases). V was shortened by 0 bases and J by 2 bases, with 9 bases between the two germline ends. The germline CDR1 and CDR2 sequences are SNHLY and FYNNEI. This CDR3 is built from 15 residues.

For the CDR3, the DNA is TGTGCCAGCAGTTCCGGGCGACTAGCGGGGACTCAAGAGACCCAGTACTTC. Translation gives CASSSGRLAGTQETQYF. The rearrangement uses TRBV6-5 and TRBJ2-5; 11 nucleotides align to TRBD2. This CDR3 has 17 amino acids. The ends lost 4 bases at V and 2 bases at J; junction bases unmatched: 9. Germline V CDR1 and CDR2: MNHEY, SVGAGI.

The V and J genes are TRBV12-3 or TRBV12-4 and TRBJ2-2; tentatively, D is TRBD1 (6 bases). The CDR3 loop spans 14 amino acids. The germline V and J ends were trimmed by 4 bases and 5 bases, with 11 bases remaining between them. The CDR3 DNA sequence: TGTGCCAGCAGTTCACAGGGAACTACCGGGGAGCTGTTTTTT. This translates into CASSSQGTTGELFF.

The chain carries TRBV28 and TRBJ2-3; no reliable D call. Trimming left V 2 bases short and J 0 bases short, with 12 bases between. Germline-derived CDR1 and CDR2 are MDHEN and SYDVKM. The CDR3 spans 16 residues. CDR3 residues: CASSLNSKASTDTQYF. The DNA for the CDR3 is TGTGCCAGCAGTTTAAACAGTAAGGCTAGCACAGATACGCAGTATTTT.

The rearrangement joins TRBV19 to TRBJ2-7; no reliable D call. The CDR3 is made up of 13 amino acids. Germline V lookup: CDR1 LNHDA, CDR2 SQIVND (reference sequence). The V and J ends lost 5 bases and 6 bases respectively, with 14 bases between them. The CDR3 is CASSVVVLREQYF. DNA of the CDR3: TGTGCCAGTAGTGTGGTAGTTCTTCGCGAGCAGTACTTC.

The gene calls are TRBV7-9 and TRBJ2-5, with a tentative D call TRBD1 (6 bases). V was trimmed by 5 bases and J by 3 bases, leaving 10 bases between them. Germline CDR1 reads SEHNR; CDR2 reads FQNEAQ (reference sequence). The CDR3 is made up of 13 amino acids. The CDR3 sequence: CASSVYREETQYF. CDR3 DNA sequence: TGTGCCAGCAGCGTATACAGGGAAGAGACCCAGTACTTC.